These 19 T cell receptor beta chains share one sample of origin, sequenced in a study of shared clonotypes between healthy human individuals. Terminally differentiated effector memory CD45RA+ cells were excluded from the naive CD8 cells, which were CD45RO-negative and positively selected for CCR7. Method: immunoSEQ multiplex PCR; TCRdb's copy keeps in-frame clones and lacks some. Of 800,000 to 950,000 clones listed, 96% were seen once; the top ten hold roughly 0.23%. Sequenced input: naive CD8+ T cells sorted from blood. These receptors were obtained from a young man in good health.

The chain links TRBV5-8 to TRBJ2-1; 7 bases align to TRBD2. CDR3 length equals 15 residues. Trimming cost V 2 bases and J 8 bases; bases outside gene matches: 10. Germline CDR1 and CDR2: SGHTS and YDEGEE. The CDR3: CASSFPGLSFDEQFF. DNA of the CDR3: TGTGCCAGCAGCTTTCCGGGACTATCGTTCGATGAGCAGTTCTTC.

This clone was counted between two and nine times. This CDR3 reads CASSPGQGRKTQYF. The CDR3 DNA sequence: TGTGCCAGCAGCCCCGGACAGGGACGGAAGACCCAGTACTTC. V gene TRBV27 combines with J gene TRBJ2-5, with 8 bases lining up with TRBD1. Germline CDR1 is MNHEY and CDR2 is SMNVEV (reference sequence). After removal of 6 bases from V and 6 bases from J, the junction contained 9 bases not matched to a gene. CDR3 length equals 14 residues.

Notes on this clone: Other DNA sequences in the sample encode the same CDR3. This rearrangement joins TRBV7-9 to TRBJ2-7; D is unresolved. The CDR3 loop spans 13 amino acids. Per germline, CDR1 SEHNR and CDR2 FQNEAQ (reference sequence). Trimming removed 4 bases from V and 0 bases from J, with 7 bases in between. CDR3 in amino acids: CASSSASSYEQYF. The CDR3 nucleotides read TGTGCCAGCAGCTCTGCGAGCTCCTACGAGCAGTACTTC.

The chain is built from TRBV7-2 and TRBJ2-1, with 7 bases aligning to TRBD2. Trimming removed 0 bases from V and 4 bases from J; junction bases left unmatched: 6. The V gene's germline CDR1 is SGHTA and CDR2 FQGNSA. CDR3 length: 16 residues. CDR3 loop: CASSLASSGKYNEQFF. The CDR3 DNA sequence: TGTGCCAGCAGCTTAGCGTCCAGCGGGAAGTACAATGAGCAGTTCTTC.

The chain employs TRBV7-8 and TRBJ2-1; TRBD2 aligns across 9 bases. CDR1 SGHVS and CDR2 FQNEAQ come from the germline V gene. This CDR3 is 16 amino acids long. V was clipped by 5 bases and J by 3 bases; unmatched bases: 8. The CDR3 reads CASSPSGGRVYNEQFF. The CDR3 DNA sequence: TGTGCCAGCAGCCCCTCGGGCGGGAGGGTCTACAATGAGCAGTTCTTC. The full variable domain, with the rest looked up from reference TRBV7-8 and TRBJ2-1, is GAGVSQSPRYKVAKRGQDVALRCDPISGHVSLFWYQQALGQGPEFLTYFQNEAQLDKSGLPSDRFFAERPEGSVSTLKIQRTQQEDSAVYLCASSPSGGRVYNEQFFGPGTRLTVL.

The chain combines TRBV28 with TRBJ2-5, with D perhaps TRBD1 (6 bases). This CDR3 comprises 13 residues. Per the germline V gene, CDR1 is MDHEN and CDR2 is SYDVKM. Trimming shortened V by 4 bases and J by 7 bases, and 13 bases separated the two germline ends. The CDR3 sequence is CASSYALQGTQYF. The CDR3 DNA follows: TGTGCCAGCAGTTATGCCCTACAGGGGACCCAGTACTTC.

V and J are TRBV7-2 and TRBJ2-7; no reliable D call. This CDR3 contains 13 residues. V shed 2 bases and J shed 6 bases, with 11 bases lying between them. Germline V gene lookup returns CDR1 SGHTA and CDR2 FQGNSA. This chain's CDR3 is CASSLLAIGEQYF. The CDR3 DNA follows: TGTGCCAGCAGCTTACTCGCGATAGGCGAGCAGTACTTC.

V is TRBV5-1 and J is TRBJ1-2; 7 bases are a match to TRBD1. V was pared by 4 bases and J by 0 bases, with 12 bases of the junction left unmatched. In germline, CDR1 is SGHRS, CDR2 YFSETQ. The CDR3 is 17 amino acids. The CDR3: CASSHRDSKLANYGYTF. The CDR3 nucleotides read TGCGCCAGCAGCCACCGGGACAGCAAGCTAGCTAACTATGGCTACACCTTC.

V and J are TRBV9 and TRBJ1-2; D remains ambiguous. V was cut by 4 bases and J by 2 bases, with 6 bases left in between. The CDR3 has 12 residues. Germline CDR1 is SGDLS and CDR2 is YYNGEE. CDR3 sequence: CASSRGNYGYTF. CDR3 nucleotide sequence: TGTGCCAGCAGCCGCGGGAACTATGGCTACACCTTC.

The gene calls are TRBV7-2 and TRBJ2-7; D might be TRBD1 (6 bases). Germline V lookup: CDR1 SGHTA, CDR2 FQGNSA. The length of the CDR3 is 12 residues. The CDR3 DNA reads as TGTGCTAGCGAGGTAGGGGGTGGCGAGCAGTACTTC. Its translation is CASEVGGGEQYF. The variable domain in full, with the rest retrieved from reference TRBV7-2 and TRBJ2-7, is GAGVSQSPSNKVTEKGKDVELRCDPISGHTALYWYRQSLGQGLEFLIYFQGNSAPDKSGLPSDRFSAERTGGSVSTLTIQRTQQEDSAVYLCASEVGGGEQYFGPGTRLTVT.

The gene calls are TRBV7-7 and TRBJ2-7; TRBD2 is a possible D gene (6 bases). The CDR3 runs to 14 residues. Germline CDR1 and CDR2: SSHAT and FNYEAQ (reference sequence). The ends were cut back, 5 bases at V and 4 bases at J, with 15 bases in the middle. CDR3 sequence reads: CASSPGEVAYEQYF. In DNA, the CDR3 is TGTGCCAGCAGCCCCGGGGAGGTTGCATACGAGCAGTACTTC.

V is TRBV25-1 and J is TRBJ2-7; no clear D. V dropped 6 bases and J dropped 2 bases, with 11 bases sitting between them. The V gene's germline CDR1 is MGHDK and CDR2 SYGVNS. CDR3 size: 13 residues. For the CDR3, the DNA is TGTGCCAGCAGCTTTACCAGCCCCTACGAGCAGTACTTC. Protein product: CASSFTSPYEQYF.

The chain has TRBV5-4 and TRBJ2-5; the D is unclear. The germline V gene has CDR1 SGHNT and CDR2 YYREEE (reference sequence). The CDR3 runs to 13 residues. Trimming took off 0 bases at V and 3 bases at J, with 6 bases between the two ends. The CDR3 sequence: CASSLGGEETQYF. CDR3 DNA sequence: TGTGCCAGCAGCTTGGGTGGGGAAGAGACCCAGTACTTC.

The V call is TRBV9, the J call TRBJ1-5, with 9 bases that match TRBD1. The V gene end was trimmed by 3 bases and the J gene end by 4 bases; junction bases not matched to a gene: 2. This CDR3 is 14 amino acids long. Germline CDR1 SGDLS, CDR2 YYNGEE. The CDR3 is CASSADRGNQPQHF. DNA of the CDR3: TGTGCCAGCAGCGCGGACAGGGGAAATCAGCCCCAGCATTTT.

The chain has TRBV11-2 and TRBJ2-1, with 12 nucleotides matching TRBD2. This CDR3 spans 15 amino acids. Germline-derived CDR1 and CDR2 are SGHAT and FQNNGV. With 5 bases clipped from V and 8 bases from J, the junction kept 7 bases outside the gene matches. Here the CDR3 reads CASSPPSGRADEQFF. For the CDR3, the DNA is TGTGCCAGCAGCCCCCCTAGCGGGAGGGCCGATGAGCAGTTCTTC.

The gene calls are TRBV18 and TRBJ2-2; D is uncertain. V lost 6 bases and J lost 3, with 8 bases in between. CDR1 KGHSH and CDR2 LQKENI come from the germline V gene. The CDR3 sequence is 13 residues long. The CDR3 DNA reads TGTGCCAGCTCTAGGGCGGACACCGGGGAGCTGTTTTTT. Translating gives CASSRADTGELFF.

The CDR3 spells CASSRSGNSYQGYTF. The CDR3 DNA is TGTGCCAGCAGCAGATCGGGGAATTCTTATCAGGGCTACACCTTC. The chain links TRBV2 to TRBJ1-2; D unresolved. Germline loops: CDR1 SNHLY, CDR2 FYNNEI. Trimming cost V 6 bases and J 8 bases, with 22 bases left between them. CDR3 length: 15 amino acids.

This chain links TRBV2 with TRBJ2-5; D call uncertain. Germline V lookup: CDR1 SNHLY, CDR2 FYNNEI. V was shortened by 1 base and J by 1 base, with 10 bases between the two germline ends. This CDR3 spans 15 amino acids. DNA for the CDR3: TGTGCCAGCAGTGAAGTCACAGTATTCCAAGAGACCCAGTACTTC. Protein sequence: CASSEVTVFQETQYF.

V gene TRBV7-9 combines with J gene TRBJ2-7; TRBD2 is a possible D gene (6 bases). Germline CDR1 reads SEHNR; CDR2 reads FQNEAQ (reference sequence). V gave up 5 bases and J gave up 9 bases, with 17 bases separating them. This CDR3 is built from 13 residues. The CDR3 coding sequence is TGTGCCAGCAGCCGCTACGACGCGGGAAGGCAGTACTTC. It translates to CASSRYDAGRQYF.